This TCR beta chain was sequenced during a study of T cell changes during pregnancy in multiple sclerosis. Assay: immunoSEQ multiplex PCR; the TCRdb copy retains only in-frame clones and omits some. The sample lists 40,000 to 60,000 clones; almost 95% were seen once. Germline-derived CDR1 and CDR2 are SQVTM and ANQGSEA. V was clipped by 3 bases and J by 1 base, with 9 bases between them. The CDR3 has 13 amino acids. The V gene is TRBV29-1, the J gene TRBJ2-5; D remains unclear. The receptor was derived from a female donor with multiple sclerosis, enrolled in a pregnancy study. The source material was CD4+ T cells from peripheral blood mononuclear cells, sampled in the third trimester of pregnancy. CDR3 DNA: TGCAGCGTTGATGCAGGCTTCCAAGAGACCCAGTACTTC. It encodes CSVDAGFQETQYF.